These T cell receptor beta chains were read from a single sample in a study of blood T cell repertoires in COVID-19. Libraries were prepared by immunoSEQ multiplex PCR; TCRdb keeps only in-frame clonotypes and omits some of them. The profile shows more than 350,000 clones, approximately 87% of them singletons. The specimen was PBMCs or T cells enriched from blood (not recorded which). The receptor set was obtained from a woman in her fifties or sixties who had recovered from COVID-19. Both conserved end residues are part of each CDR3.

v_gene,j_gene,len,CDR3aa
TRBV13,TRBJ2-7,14,CASSNGLGNYEQYF
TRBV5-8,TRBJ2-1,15,CASSLGTSSYNEQFF
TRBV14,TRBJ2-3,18,CASSQGLFRDGGTDTQYF
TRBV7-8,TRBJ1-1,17,CASSSRGQGGIYTEAFF
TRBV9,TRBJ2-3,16,CASSVVSGVVADTQYF
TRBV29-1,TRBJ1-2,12,CSVSQGGEGYTF
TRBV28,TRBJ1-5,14,CASRPGMGNQPQHF
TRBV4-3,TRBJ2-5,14,CASSQERGTGTQYF
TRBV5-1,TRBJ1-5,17,CASSLVWGGESNQPQHF
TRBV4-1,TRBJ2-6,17,CASSQQDRDAGANVLTF
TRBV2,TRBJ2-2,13,CASSDGQAGELFF
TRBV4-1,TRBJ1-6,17,CASSQVSEVDWNSPLHF
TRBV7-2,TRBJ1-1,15,CASSRAGLLNAEAFF
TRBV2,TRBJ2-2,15,CASRTDRSNTGELFF
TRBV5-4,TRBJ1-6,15,CASSLQGVNNSPLHF
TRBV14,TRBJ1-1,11,CASSQFAEAFF
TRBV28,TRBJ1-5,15,CASSPTGGGDQPQHF
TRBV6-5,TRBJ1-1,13,CASKGHPVAEAFF
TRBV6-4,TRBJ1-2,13,CASSPGTDYGYTF
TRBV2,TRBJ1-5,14,CASRGTVSNQPQHF
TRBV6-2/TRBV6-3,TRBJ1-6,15,CASSYSSRTNSPLHF
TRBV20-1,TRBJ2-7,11,CSAPRGYEQYF
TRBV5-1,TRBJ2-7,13,CASSEASGREQYF
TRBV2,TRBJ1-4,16,CASSGTGTFTNEKLFF
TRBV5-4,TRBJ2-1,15,CASSLVGGIYNEQFF
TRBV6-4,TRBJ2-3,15,CASSEPGLNTDTQYF
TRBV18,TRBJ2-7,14,CASSLGDSIYEQYF
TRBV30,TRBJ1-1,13,CAWSVGVNTEAFF
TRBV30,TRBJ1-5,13,CAWSVGGHQPQHF
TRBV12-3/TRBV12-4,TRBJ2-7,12,CASSLEPPRQYF
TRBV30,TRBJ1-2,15,CACIEALAFNYGYTF